This is a list of T cell receptor beta chains from one sample in a study of blood T cell repertoires in COVID-19. Only in-frame clones appear in the TCRdb table, and some are missing; sequencing was by immunoSEQ multiplex PCR. The sample consists of around 110,000 clones, around four fifths of them appearing once. Sequenced material: peripheral blood. Receptors were obtained from a man aged 25-45 years with acute or convalescent COVID-19. The CDR3 runs from the conserved cysteine through the conserved F or W. Each record gives: clone size, D gene, V gene, CDR3 length, J gene, CDR3 protein, CDR3 DNA. D genes are given only for firm matches. Clone size, where shown, is once, few, many, or a class for clones that have expanded.

once	TRBD1	TRBV12-3/TRBV12-4	12	TRBJ1-1	CASARGRTEAFF	TGTGCCAGCGCCAGGGGGAGGACTGAAGCTTTCTTT
.	.	TRBV27	14	TRBJ2-7	CASSVQVQGREQYF	TGTGCCAGCAGTGTACAGGTGCAGGGGCGCGAGCAGTACTTC
.	TRBD1	TRBV7-9	15	TRBJ1-1	CASSQGQGGSTEAFF	TGTGCCAGCAGCCAGGGACAGGGAGGAAGCACTGAAGCTTTCTTT
.	.	TRBV5-6	12	TRBJ1-1	CASSQGLAEAFF	TGTGCCAGCAGCCAGGGACTGGCTGAAGCTTTCTTT
.	.	TRBV7-2	14	TRBJ1-2	CASSVQGPNYGYTF	TGTGCCAGCAGCGTCCAGGGTCCTAACTATGGCTACACCTTC
.	.	TRBV6-6	16	TRBJ1-5	CASSYIGGANNQPQHF	TGTGCCAGCAGTTACATAGGGGGGGCCAACAATCAGCCCCAGCATTTT
.	.	TRBV27	14	TRBJ1-5	CASSYTLGGQPQHF	TGTGCCAGCAGCTATACATTGGGAGGACAGCCCCAGCATTTT
once	.	TRBV19	14	TRBJ2-2	CASSNGIYTGELFF	TGTGCCAGTAGTAACGGGATTTATACCGGGGAGCTGTTTTTT
many	TRBD1	TRBV19	15	TRBJ1-4	CASSWTGSANEKLFF	TGTGCCAGTAGCTGGACAGGGTCCGCTAATGAAAAACTGTTTTTT
.	.	TRBV30	15	TRBJ1-5	CAWTSGGVSNQPQHF	TGTGCCTGGACCTCGGGGGGGGTAAGCAATCAGCCCCAGCATTTT
many	.	TRBV14	14	TRBJ1-1	CASSRLARDTEAFF	TGTGCCAGCAGCCGTCTCGCGAGGGACACTGAAGCTTTCTTT
.	TRBD1	TRBV10-3	15	TRBJ1-2	CAISEATGGTEGYTF	TGTGCCATCAGTGAGGCGACAGGGGGCACGGAGGGCTACACCTTC
.	.	TRBV14	16	TRBJ2-5	CASSQVGGMARETQYF	TGTGCCAGCAGCCAAGTGGGCGGGATGGCCAGGGAGACCCAGTACTTC
few	.	TRBV20-1	11	TRBJ1-1	CSARVATEAFF	TGCAGTGCTAGGGTAGCCACTGAAGCTTTCTTT
few	TRBD1	TRBV4-1	15	TRBJ1-1	CASSQPGQQNTEAFF	TGCGCCAGCAGCCAACCGGGACAGCAGAACACTGAAGCTTTCTTT
.	TRBD2	TRBV11-2	15	TRBJ2-1	CASSLRAGVGNEQFF	TGTGCCAGCAGCTTAAGGGCGGGAGTAGGGAATGAGCAGTTCTTC
.	.	TRBV19	12	TRBJ1-1	CASSPFATEAFF	TGTGCCAGTAGTCCCTTCGCGACTGAAGCTTTCTTT